The rows below give T cell receptor beta chains drawn from one sample of a study of T cell repertoires in cytomegalovirus infection. TCRdb re-derived calls from the reads in MiXCR, one entry per CDR3 protein. The table lists approximately 180,000 distinct CDR3 sequences, about 21% of them singletons. Sequencing input: PBMCs. The receptors shown here come from a human donor in good health (CMV status not recorded). Some clones in this sample may be carry-over from other donors' samples. CDR3s include the opening cysteine and the closing phenylalanine or tryptophan. Each record gives: clone size, J gene, D gene, CDR3 length, V gene, CDR3 DNA, CDR3 protein. The D gene is left open where the match is weak. Not all rows give a size; the values are once, few, many and, for expanded clones, a class.

-	TRBJ1-2	-	11	TRBV20-1	TGCAGTGCTAGGGTTTCCTATGGCTACACCTTC	CSARVSYGYTF
-	TRBJ1-2	-	12	TRBV12-3/TRBV12-4	TGTGCCAGCATCTCCGACAAATATGGCTACACCTTC	CASISDKYGYTF
-	TRBJ2-7	TRBD1	15	TRBV19	TGTGCCAGTAGAGAAACCGGGACAGCCTCCTACGAGCAGTACTTC	CASRETGTASYEQYF
-	TRBJ2-7	-	14	TRBV7-2	TGTGCCAGCAGCCAAAGACTAGGGGGCTACGAGCAGTACTTC	CASSQRLGGYEQYF
few	TRBJ2-1	TRBD2	16	TRBV6-8	TGTGCCAGCAGCCCCGTGGGGGTAGCGGGGAACAATGAGCAGTTCTTC	CASSPVGVAGNNEQFF
-	TRBJ1-1	-	13	TRBV27	TGTGCCAGCAGTTTAGGGGCAGCCACTGAAGCTTTCTTT	CASSLGAATEAFF
-	TRBJ2-7	-	15	TRBV9	TGTGCCAGCAGCGTAGGGGACGAATTAAGGTACGAGCAGTACTTC	CASSVGDELRYEQYF
few	TRBJ1-1	TRBD1	15	TRBV20-1	TGCAGTGCTAAATCGGAGACAGGGGTCGGGACTGAAGCTTTCTTT	CSAKSETGVGTEAFF
few	TRBJ1-2	-	17	TRBV2	TGTGCCAGCAGTGAAATTGCAGGGATCGTTTCTAACTATGGCTACACCTTC	CASSEIAGIVSNYGYTF
many	TRBJ2-2	-	13	TRBV19	TGTGCCAGTAGTATGAAGGGATTCGGGGAGCTGTTTTTT	CASSMKGFGELFF
few	TRBJ2-2	-	14	TRBV28	TGTGCCAGCAGTCCTAGCCCGAACACCGGGGAGCTGTTTTTT	CASSPSPNTGELFF
few	TRBJ2-1	TRBD1	14	TRBV20-1	TGCAGTGCTAGAGATGGACAGGGGGTAAGGGAGCAGTTCTTC	CSARDGQGVREQFF
-	TRBJ2-3	-	15	TRBV28	TGTGCCAGCAGTTTATATCCGGACCTCACAGATACGCAGTATTTT	CASSLYPDLTDTQYF
many	TRBJ2-1	-	13	TRBV14	TGTGCCAGCAGCCAAGCGACGGCCCTCACGGGGATCTTC	CASSQATALTGIF
few	TRBJ2-7	-	15	TRBV28	TGTGCCAGCAGTTCAGGGACCGAGTGGTACTACGAGCAGTACTTC	CASSSGTEWYYEQYF